This T cell receptor (beta chain) was identified during a study of T cell responses to AZD1222 COVID-19 vaccine. A remark on this clone: Its antigen is not identified.

Using immunoSEQ multiplex PCR, the repertoire was profiled, and TCRdb retains in-frame clones only, with some absent. The sample records around 25,000 clones, roughly 84% being singletons. Study-wide points: Repertoire sampling occurred only after the peak T cell response. White British ancestry dominated among donors, who included more females, and clonal diversity was possibly underestimated.

V dropped 2 bases and J dropped 4; count of bases not matched to a gene: 7. In germline, CDR1 is SGHTA, CDR2 FQGTGA. The CDR3 is 16 amino acids. The source was peripheral blood, collected 28 days after the second AZD1222 dose. The receptor was isolated from an adult who received the AZD1222 COVID-19 vaccine. This chain joins TRBV7-3 and TRBJ2-2, with TRBD2 identical over 7 bases. The CDR3 nucleotides are TGTGCCAGCAGCTTATTCAGCGGGGCGGGCACCGGGGAGCTGTTTTTT. This sequence encodes CASSLFSGAGTGELFF. The full variable domain, completed using reference TRBV7-3 and TRBJ2-2, is GAGVSQTPSNKVTEKGKYVELRCDPISGHTALYWYRQSLGQGPEFLIYFQGTGAADDSGLPNDRFFAVRPEGSVSTLKIQRTERGDSAVYLCASSLFSGAGTGELFFGEGSRLTVL.